These 26 T cell receptor beta chains were all obtained from the same sample, sequenced in a study of blood T cell repertoires in COVID-19 (dated by TCRdb to 2019 to 2021). The library was prepared using the immunoSEQ multiplex PCR assay. The immuneACCESS repertoire file appears here via TCRdb, limited to in-frame rearrangements. These files lack a portion of the clones; in checked studies, under half of the deficit traces to unresolved V genes, and the cause of the others is not known. The sample table contains some 150,000 clones; only one count was recorded for about 85% of them. The ten biggest clones cover 1% to 1.2% of the sample. Source material: peripheral blood. Every receptor here comes from a man aged 35 to 55 with acute or convalescent COVID-19.

In this sample, this clone turned up once. The genes are TRBV9 and TRBJ1-3, with 7 bases that match TRBD1. The CDR3 has 15 amino acids. Germline V gene sequence: CDR1 SGDLS, CDR2 YYNGEE. The ends lost 3 bases at V and 2 bases at J; junction bases unmatched: 5. CDR3: CASSDRGRAGNTIYF. In DNA form, the CDR3 reads TGTGCCAGCAGCGACAGGGGCAGGGCTGGAAACACCATATATTTT.

The V call is TRBV2, the J call TRBJ2-1; D not resolved. V was shortened by 7 bases and J by 7 bases, with 14 bases between the two germline ends. Germline V CDR1 and CDR2: SNHLY, FYNNEI. The CDR3 has 13 amino acids. In DNA form, the CDR3 reads TGTGCCAGCAATCTCCGGTCACAGAATGAGCAGTTCTTC. As protein: CASNLRSQNEQFF. Full variable domain (missing parts from reference TRBV2 and TRBJ2-1): EPEVTQTPSHQVTQMGQEVILRCVPISNHLYFYWYRQILGQKVEFLVSFYNNEISEKSEIFDDQFSVERPDGSNFTLKIRSTKLEDSAMYFCASNLRSQNEQFFGPGTRLTVL.

The J gene is TRBJ2-1, the V gene TRBV20-1; D gene uncertain. Germline CDR1 reads DFQATT; CDR2 reads SNEGSKA (reference sequence). The CDR3 length is 13 residues. The V gene lost 3 bases and the J gene lost 3 bases, with 9 bases spanning the gap. The chain's CDR3 is CSASRRYYNEQFF. In nucleotides, the CDR3 is TGCAGTGCTAGTCGCAGGTACTACAATGAGCAGTTCTTC.

J is TRBJ2-5 and V is TRBV3-1 (or the pseudogene TRBV3-2); the match to TRBD1 covers 10 bases. The CDR3 is 13 amino acids. The J segment lost 4 bases and the V segment lost 5 bases, leaving 1 base of the junction unmatched. Germline CDR1 LGHDT, CDR2 YNNKEL (reference sequence). For the CDR3, the DNA is TGTGCCAGCAGCGACAGGGGGCTAGAGACCCAGTACTTC. Its protein is CASSDRGLETQYF.

The V gene is TRBV5-1, the J gene TRBJ2-7, with 7 bases matching TRBD1. J lost 3 bases, V lost 0 bases, and 6 bases had no gene match. The length of the CDR3 is 15 residues. The germline V gene has CDR1 SGHRS and CDR2 YFSETQ. The CDR3, as DNA: TGCGCCAGCAGCTTGGGGGGGACAGAATACTACGAGCAGTACTTC. It yields the protein CASSLGGTEYYEQYF.

CDR3 protein: CASSLDAGGDGELFF. CDR3 DNA sequence: TGTGCCAGCAGCTTGGACGCGGGGGGGGACGGGGAGCTGTTTTTT. J is TRBJ2-2 and V is TRBV5-4; the match to TRBD2 covers 9 bases. In germline, CDR1 is SGHNT, CDR2 YYREEE (reference sequence). The ends lost 0 bases at V and 7 bases at J; junction bases unmatched: 4. This CDR3 contains 15 residues.

This chain connects TRBV6-5 to TRBJ1-5; TRBD1 might be the D (6 bases). CDR1 MNHEY and CDR2 SVGAGI come from the germline V gene. The CDR3 runs to 15 residues. Trimming removed 0 bases at V and 5 bases at J, with 11 bases between. The CDR3 sequence: CASSYSTGLDQPQHF. The DNA for the CDR3 is TGTGCCAGCAGTTACTCAACAGGGTTGGATCAGCCCCAGCATTTT.

V usage is TRBV3-1 (or the pseudogene TRBV3-2) and J usage is TRBJ1-4, with 9 bases that match TRBD1. This CDR3 region has 14 residues. The trim removed 5 bases at V and 6 bases at J, leaving 4 bases unmatched. Germline lookup yields CDR1 LGHDT and CDR2 YNNKEL (reference sequence). The CDR3, as DNA: TGTGCCAGCAGCACACAGGGGGCTTATGAAAAACTGTTTTTT. It translates to CASSTQGAYEKLFF.

This chain uses TRBV5-1 with TRBJ2-7; TRBD2 might be the D (6 bases). CDR1 and CDR2 (germline): SGHRS, YFSETQ. V gave up 1 base and J gave up 5 bases, with 13 bases separating them. The CDR3 sequence is 14 residues long. Here the CDR3 reads CASSLILASDEQYF. CDR3 sequence (DNA): TGCGCCAGCAGCTTGATTCTAGCGAGCGACGAGCAGTACTTC.

V gene TRBV7-2 combines with J gene TRBJ2-5; 8 nucleotides line up with TRBD2. There are 16 residues in the CDR3. Germline lookup yields CDR1 SGHTA and CDR2 FQGNSA. The junction had 12 bases not matched to a gene; V was cut back by 5 bases and J by 4 bases. The CDR3 sequence: CASSIIAGTAGETQYF. CDR3 coding DNA: TGTGCCAGCAGCATAATAGCGGGGACGGCGGGAGAGACCCAGTACTTC.

The chain joins TRBV12-3 or TRBV12-4 to TRBJ1-3; no reliable D call. Trimming removed 2 bases from V and 0 bases from J, with 2 bases in between. The length of the CDR3 is 13 residues. This CDR3 reads CASSLLSGNTIYF. The CDR3 nucleotides are TGTGCCAGCAGTTTACTCTCTGGAAACACCATATATTTT.

V is TRBV10-3 and J is TRBJ1-3; D is possibly TRBD1 (6 bases). V lost 4 bases and J lost 2, with 9 bases in between. This CDR3 has 14 residues. Germline V gene sequence: CDR1 ENHRY, CDR2 SYGVKD. The DNA for the CDR3 is TGTGCCATCAGTGCTCAGGGGACTGGAAACACCATATATTTT. It codes for CAISAQGTGNTIYF.

The gene calls are TRBV27 and TRBJ2-3; D may be TRBD1 (5 bases). Germline V gene data show CDR1 as MNHEY and CDR2 as SMNVEV (reference sequence). The germline V and J ends were trimmed by 4 bases and 0 bases, with 8 bases remaining between them. The CDR3 has 14 residues. CDR3 protein: CASSWTFSTDTQYF. In DNA, the CDR3 is TGTGCCAGCAGTTGGACATTCAGCACAGATACGCAGTATTTT.

The chain is built from TRBV6-5 and TRBJ1-1, with D perhaps matching TRBD1 (5 bases). Germline V CDR1 and CDR2: MNHEY, SVGAGI. The CDR3 spans 14 residues. V lost 5 bases and J lost 4, with 14 bases in between. The CDR3 region is CASSPRVRGTEAFF. CDR3 DNA sequence: TGTGCCAGCAGTCCCCGGGTAAGGGGCACTGAAGCTTTCTTT.

This sequence joins TRBV20-1 and TRBJ1-5; 7 nucleotides line up with TRBD1. CDR1 is DFQATT and CDR2 is SNEGSKA in the germline V gene (reference sequence). V dropped 3 bases and J dropped 2; count of bases not matched to a gene: 4. The CDR3 extends over 14 amino acids. This chain's CDR3 is CSASHGQGNQPQHF. The CDR3 DNA reads TGCAGTGCTAGTCACGGACAGGGCAATCAGCCCCAGCATTTT.

This chain connects TRBV6-5 to TRBJ1-2; 8 bases are shared with TRBD1. V gave up 6 bases and J gave up 5 bases; unmatched junction bases: 2. This CDR3 spans 12 amino acids. Germline V gene data show CDR1 as MNHEY and CDR2 as SVGAGI. The CDR3 loop is CASRRTGYGYTF. In DNA form, the CDR3 reads TGTGCCAGCAGGCGGACAGGGTATGGCTACACCTTC.

The V and J genes are TRBV11-3 and TRBJ2-7; 8 positions agree with TRBD2. The CDR3 runs to 14 residues. V dropped 5 bases and J dropped 3; count of bases not matched to a gene: 6. From germline, CDR1 is SGHNT and CDR2 YENEEA. CDR3 in amino acids: CASSLTGRDYEQYF. DNA for the CDR3: TGTGCCAGCAGCCTTACCGGGAGGGACTACGAGCAGTACTTC.

The chain combines TRBV12-3 or TRBV12-4 with TRBJ1-4, with D maybe TRBD1 (5 bases). V gave up 6 bases and J gave up 8 bases, with 10 bases separating them. CDR3 size: 12 residues. The CDR3 coding sequence is TGTGCCAGCAGGCCTAACAGGGAAAAACTGTTTTTT. It yields the protein CASRPNREKLFF.

This clone was recorded once. Germline and junction disagree at one end, which may indicate a read error. CDR3 sequence reads: CASSQGGYAEAFF. The CDR3 DNA reads as TGTGCCAGCAGTCAAGGGGGCTACGCTGAAGCTTTCTTT. The rearrangement uses TRBV3-1 (or the pseudogene TRBV3-2) and TRBJ1-1; TRBD1 aligns across 7 bases. The germline gives CDR1 LGHDT, CDR2 YNNKEL (reference sequence). The CDR3 is made up of 13 amino acids.

Concerning this clone: Other nucleotide sequences from this sample produce the same CDR3. V usage is TRBV7-2 and J usage is TRBJ1-1; D remains ambiguous. The CDR3 loop spans 14 amino acids. CDR1 and CDR2 (germline): SGHTA, FQGNSA. V was cut by 1 base and J by 2 bases, with 8 bases left in between. The CDR3 sequence is CASSLGASNTEAFF. In DNA form, the CDR3 reads TGTGCCAGCAGCTTAGGGGCTTCCAACACTGAAGCTTTCTTT.

This chain joins TRBV27 and TRBJ1-1, with D possibly matching TRBD1 (6 bases). The CDR3 contains 15 residues. Germline values: CDR1 MNHEY, CDR2 SMNVEV (reference sequence). With 0 bases removed from V and 5 bases from J, the gap between germline ends came to 13 bases. The CDR3 DNA follows: TGTGCCAGCAGTTTATCAAGGGGGGGGAAGACTGAAGCTTTCTTT. Protein product: CASSLSRGGKTEAFF.

The chain uses TRBV29-1 and TRBJ1-1; tentatively, D is TRBD1 (6 bases). Trimming removed 0 bases at V and 3 bases at J, with 17 bases between. The germline CDR1 and CDR2 sequences are SQVTM and ANQGSEA. This CDR3 contains 16 residues. The CDR3 nucleotides are TGCAGCGTTGAAGAGGGGGCGAAGGGACCGTACACTGAAGCTTTCTTT. It encodes CSVEEGAKGPYTEAFF.

This rearrangement joins TRBV7-2 to TRBJ2-3; no clear D gene. V shed 3 bases and J shed 0 bases, with 10 bases lying between them. CDR3 size: 15 residues. The germline V gene has CDR1 SGHTA and CDR2 FQGNSA. The CDR3 reads CASSLPLTSTDTQYF. CDR3 nucleotide sequence: TGTGCCAGCAGCTTGCCCCTTACTAGCACAGATACGCAGTATTTT.

This chain uses TRBV7-2 with TRBJ2-7, with D possibly being TRBD1 (6 bases). The V end was cut by 3 bases, the J end by 4 bases, with 10 bases between. The CDR3 totals 13 residues. Germline CDR1 SGHTA, CDR2 FQGNSA. CDR3 amino acids: CASSFYREYEQYF. CDR3 in DNA: TGTGCCAGCAGCTTTTACAGGGAATACGAGCAGTACTTC.

This clone was counted between two and nine times. This chain links TRBV6-6 with TRBJ1-2; a possible D gene is TRBD1 (6 bases). CDR3 length: 15 residues. In germline, CDR1 is MNHNY, CDR2 SVGAGI (reference sequence). The germline V and J ends were trimmed by 7 bases and 8 bases, with 23 bases remaining between them. The CDR3 DNA reads as TGTGCCAGCACCGATTACAGGGCGGGTTCCTACGGCTACACCTTC. Amino acids: CASTDYRAGSYGYTF.

The CDR3 here is CATSPPGGTDEQYF. Written as DNA, the CDR3 is TGTGCCACCAGCCCCCCTGGGGGGACGGACGAGCAGTACTTC. The chain joins TRBV24-1 to TRBJ2-7; D possibly corresponds to TRBD2 (6 bases). V dropped 7 bases and J dropped 5 bases, with 17 bases sitting between them. Germline CDR1 KGHDR, CDR2 SFDVKD. The CDR3 contains 14 residues.